This T cell receptor beta chain originates from a study of shared clonotypes between healthy human individuals. The study, taken as a whole, reports: Naive CD4 clonotypes were shared across a handful of donors at 4.5% to 6%.

Only CD45RO-negative cells positively selected for CCR7 counted as naive CD8 cells, so terminally differentiated effector memory CD45RA+ cells were excluded. Concerning this clone itself: Its antigen is as yet unknown. Other DNA variants within this sample encode the same CDR3.

The assay used deep level. Sorted subsets were amplified in replicate PCRs using approximately 0.2 ug DNA, tens of thousands of T cell genomes. Clones were read by immunoSEQ multiplex PCR, and TCRdb kept only the in-frame ones, dropping some. The repertoire includes about 650,000 clones, less than 97% of them detected once, and roughly 0.1% sits in the top ten. CDR1 and CDR2 from the germline V gene are SSHAT and FNYEAQ (reference sequence). Trimming cost V 1 base and J 6 bases; bases outside gene matches: 0. The CDR3 loop spans 13 amino acids. The receptor was derived from a woman between 25 and 40 years old in good health. The chain is built from TRBV7-7 and TRBJ2-1, with 7 bases identical to TRBD2. The sequencing input was naive CD8+ T cells sorted from blood. For the CDR3, the DNA is TGTGCCAGCAGCTTAGGGGGGGGCAATGAGCAGTTCTTC. Translated, it gives CASSLGGGNEQFF.